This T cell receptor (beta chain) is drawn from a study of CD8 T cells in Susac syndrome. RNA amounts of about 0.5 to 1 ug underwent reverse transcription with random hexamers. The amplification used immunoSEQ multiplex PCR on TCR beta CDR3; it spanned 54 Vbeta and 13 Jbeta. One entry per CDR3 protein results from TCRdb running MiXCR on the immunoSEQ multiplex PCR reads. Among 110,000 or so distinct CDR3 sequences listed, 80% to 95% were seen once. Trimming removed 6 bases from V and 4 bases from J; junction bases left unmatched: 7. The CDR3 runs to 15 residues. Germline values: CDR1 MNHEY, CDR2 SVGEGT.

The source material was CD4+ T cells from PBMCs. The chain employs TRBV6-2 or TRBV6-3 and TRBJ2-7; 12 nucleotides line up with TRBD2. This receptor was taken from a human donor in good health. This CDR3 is CASRPTSGRFYEQYF. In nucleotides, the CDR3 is TGTGCCAGCAGACCTACTAGCGGGAGGTTTTACGAGCAGTACTTC.